Below, 27 T cell receptor beta chains from the same sample are listed, as sequenced in a study of blood T cell repertoires in COVID-19. Data came from immunoSEQ multiplex PCR; TCRdb stores just in-frame clones and leaves some out. The sample lists about 250,000 clones; 86% were seen once. Input material: PBMCs or T cells enriched from blood (not recorded which). These receptors all stem from a man in his forties or fifties who had recovered from COVID-19.

The V gene is TRBV30, the J gene TRBJ2-7; 8 bases align to TRBD1. With V trimmed by 4 bases and J by 5 bases, 16 bases remained unmatched. This CDR3 has 16 residues. The germline gives CDR1 GTSNPN, CDR2 SVGIG (reference sequence). CDR3 coding DNA: TGTGCCTGGACCCCTCACCGGGCAGGGGGCCCGGACGAGCAGTACTTC. Translation gives CAWTPHRAGGPDEQYF.

CDR3 nucleotide sequence: TGTGCCAGCAGTTTATCTCCTAGCGGGAGAGGTGAGCAGTTCTTC. It is translated as CASSLSPSGRGEQFF. V and J are TRBV27 and TRBJ2-1, with TRBD2 matching 10 bases. Per germline, CDR1 MNHEY and CDR2 SMNVEV (reference sequence). Trimming removed 0 bases from V and 9 bases from J; junction bases left unmatched: 5. The CDR3 runs to 15 residues.

V is TRBV5-4 and J is TRBJ2-3, with D hard to call. V lost 4 bases and J lost 7, with 10 bases in between. This CDR3 region has 12 residues. Per the germline V gene, CDR1 is SGHNT and CDR2 is YYREEE (reference sequence). This CDR3 reads CASSADWYTQYF. In DNA form, the CDR3 reads TGTGCCAGCAGCGCAGATTGGTATACGCAGTATTTT.

The chain is built from TRBV28 and TRBJ2-1; 10 positions agree with TRBD2. Germline V lookup: CDR1 MDHEN, CDR2 SYDVKM. J lost 0 bases, V lost 5 bases, and 1 base had no gene match. The CDR3 length is 15 residues. The CDR3 sequence: CASSPSGSSYNEQFF. The DNA for the CDR3 is TGTGCCAGCAGTCCTAGCGGGAGCTCCTACAATGAGCAGTTCTTC.

V is TRBV4-2 and J is TRBJ2-5, with 10 bases that match TRBD2. The CDR3 contains 15 residues. Trimming at V came to 4 bases and at J to 2 bases, leaving 4 bases not matched to a gene. The germline gives CDR1 LGHNA, CDR2 YNFKEQ. The DNA of the CDR3 is TGTGCCAGCAGCCTCGGACTAGCGGAACAAGAGACCCAGTACTTC. It translates to CASSLGLAEQETQYF.

This clone has more than one count but fewer than ten. This chain uses TRBV3-1 (or the pseudogene TRBV3-2) with TRBJ2-7, with 7 positions matching TRBD2. Trimming cost V 0 bases and J 2 bases; bases outside gene matches: 10. The CDR3 has 17 amino acids. Germline CDR1 is LGHDT and CDR2 is YNNKEL (reference sequence). CDR3 nucleotide sequence: TGTGCCAGCAGCCAAGATCTAGCGGAAACTGTGGCCTACGAGCAGTACTTC. Amino acid sequence: CASSQDLAETVAYEQYF.

The CDR3 is CASSFTTGEVHYNEQFF. CDR3 sequence (DNA): TGTGCCAGCAGTTTTACAACAGGGGAAGTTCATTACAATGAGCAGTTCTTC. J is TRBJ2-1 and V is TRBV28; 7 bases agree with TRBD1. This CDR3 contains 17 residues. The germline gives CDR1 MDHEN, CDR2 SYDVKM. Trimming cost V 3 bases and J 4 bases; bases outside gene matches: 12.

The rearrangement uses TRBV6-5 and TRBJ1-1; 9 bases agree with TRBD1. The germline gives CDR1 MNHEY, CDR2 SVGAGI. CDR3 size: 14 residues. The trim removed 6 bases at V and 5 bases at J, leaving 7 bases unmatched. The CDR3 DNA reads TGTGCCAGCAGCGATACAGGGGGCAGGACTGAAGCTTTCTTT. Translated: CASSDTGGRTEAFF.

Only one count was recorded for this clone. CDR3 amino acids: CASSLTSGRAGEQFF. In DNA form, the CDR3 reads TGTGCCAGCAGCCTAACTAGCGGGAGGGCTGGTGAGCAGTTCTTC. This chain joins TRBV13 and TRBJ2-1; 13 positions agree with TRBD2. Germline V gene sequence: CDR1 PRHDT, CDR2 FYEKMQ (reference sequence). There are 15 residues in the CDR3. The junction had 7 bases not matched to a gene; V was cut back by 5 bases and J by 9 bases.

V usage is TRBV4-2 and J usage is TRBJ2-3, with D maybe TRBD1 (6 bases). The CDR3 loop spans 16 amino acids. Trimming cost V 1 base and J 0 bases, with 11 bases left between them. Germline V gene data show CDR1 as LGHNA and CDR2 as YNFKEQ. CDR3 bases: TGTGCCAGCAGCCAAGTCTCAGGACAGAGCACAGATACGCAGTATTTT. It translates to CASSQVSGQSTDTQYF.

V and J are TRBV30 and TRBJ1-3; weak D call: TRBD1 (6 bases). Germline-derived CDR1 and CDR2 are GTSNPN and SVGIG (reference sequence). V lost 5 bases and J lost 3, with 20 bases in between. CDR3 size: 16 residues. CDR3 in DNA: TGTGCCTGGGAGGATGACAGGTCCCCTTTTGGAAACACCATATATTTT. It is translated as CAWEDDRSPFGNTIYF.

This chain connects TRBV9 to TRBJ2-3; D gene ambiguous. This CDR3 has 15 amino acids. Trimming stripped 0 bases from V and 0 bases from J, with 8 bases between. Germline V gene lookup returns CDR1 SGDLS and CDR2 YYNGEE. DNA for the CDR3: TGTGCCAGCAGCGTAGTCGGTGCTAGCACAGATACGCAGTATTTT. Protein sequence: CASSVVGASTDTQYF.

This chain connects TRBV2 to TRBJ2-7; D is perhaps TRBD1 (5 bases). The CDR3 totals 14 residues. Germline assignment: CDR1 SNHLY and CDR2 FYNNEI. The V end was cut by 6 bases, the J end by 0 bases, with 12 bases between. In DNA, the CDR3 is TGTGCCAGCAGGGTGACAGACAGCTCCTACGAGCAGTACTTC. Protein product: CASRVTDSSYEQYF.

The rearrangement uses TRBV2 and TRBJ1-6; D unresolved. Germline assignment: CDR1 SNHLY and CDR2 FYNNEI. Trimming took off 6 bases at V and 6 bases at J, with 15 bases between the two ends. The CDR3 consists of 15 residues. CDR3 protein: CASSGVGQANSPLHF. CDR3 coding DNA: TGTGCCAGCAGCGGGGTTGGGCAGGCTAATTCACCCCTCCACTTT.

The CDR3 nucleotides read TGTGCCAGCAGCTTGGGGCAGAACGAGCAGTACTTC. As protein: CASSLGQNEQYF. The chain combines TRBV5-6 with TRBJ2-7, with D unresolved. Germline CDR1 is SGHDT and CDR2 is YYEEEE. The V gene lost 0 bases and the J gene lost 5 bases, with 6 bases spanning the gap. The CDR3 runs 12 residues.

This clone has a count of ten or more. The V and J genes are TRBV30 and TRBJ2-7, with 7 bases that match TRBD2. V was clipped by 5 bases and J by 0 bases; unmatched bases: 4. Per germline, CDR1 GTSNPN and CDR2 SVGIG (reference sequence). This CDR3 region has 13 residues. In DNA, the CDR3 is TGTGCCTGGGGGAGCGGGGTCTCCTACGAGCAGTACTTC. As protein: CAWGSGVSYEQYF. Complete variable domain (other parts from reference TRBV30 and TRBJ2-7): SQTIHQWPATLVQPVGSPLSLECTVEGTSNPNLYWYRQAAGRGLQLLFYSVGIGQISSEVPQNLSASRPQDRQFILSSKKLLLSDSGFYLCAWGSGVSYEQYFGPGTRLTVT.

The V gene is TRBV24-1, the J gene TRBJ2-1; TRBD2 agrees at 15 bases. Trimming cost V 4 bases and J 7 bases; bases outside gene matches: 4. This CDR3 has 16 amino acids. Germline V lookup: CDR1 KGHDR, CDR2 SFDVKD. CDR3 bases: TGTGCCACCAGTGACCGTGGACTAGCGGGAGGGAATGAGCAGTTCTTC. The encoded protein is CATSDRGLAGGNEQFF.

The chain carries TRBV5-4 and TRBJ2-7; 9 nucleotides agree with TRBD1. Unmatched junction bases numbered 6, after V lost 5 bases and J lost 6 bases. CDR3 length: 13 residues. CDR1 and CDR2 (germline): SGHNT, YYREEE (reference sequence). This CDR3 is CASRRQGGGEQYF. The DNA of the CDR3 is TGTGCCAGCAGGCGACAGGGGGGCGGCGAGCAGTACTTC.

The chain employs TRBV9 and TRBJ2-1; D remains unclear. This CDR3 contains 12 residues. V lost 3 bases and J lost 8, with 9 bases in between. Germline-derived CDR1 and CDR2 are SGDLS and YYNGEE. The CDR3 is CASSGVGYEQFF. DNA for the CDR3: TGTGCCAGCAGCGGGGTGGGCTATGAGCAGTTCTTC.

V gene TRBV28 combines with J gene TRBJ1-6; TRBD1 agrees at 9 bases. CDR3 size: 15 residues. V lost 2 bases and J lost 10; bases outside the gene matches: 6. The germline gives CDR1 MDHEN, CDR2 SYDVKM. CDR3 amino acids: CASSLGTGIRSPLHF. As DNA, the CDR3 is TGTGCCAGCAGTTTAGGGACAGGGATAAGGTCACCCCTCCACTTT.

The chain joins TRBV4-2 to TRBJ2-1; weak D call: TRBD2 (5 bases). V lost 2 bases and J 10 bases, leaving 12 bases between the germline ends. The CDR3 totals 13 residues. The germline gives CDR1 LGHNA, CDR2 YNFKEQ. CDR3: CASSQRASGEQFF. The CDR3 DNA is TGTGCCAGCAGCCAAAGGGCCTCGGGGGAGCAGTTCTTC.

V gene TRBV19 combines with J gene TRBJ1-5; TRBD1 is a possible D gene (6 bases). The V end lost 5 bases, the J end lost 7 bases, and 21 bases lay between the germline ends. This CDR3 is 16 amino acids long. The V gene's germline CDR1 is LNHDA and CDR2 SQIVND (reference sequence). The CDR3 spells CASSPPGVAGAQPQHF. The CDR3 nucleotides are TGTGCCAGTAGTCCCCCCGGAGTCGCGGGGGCCCAGCCCCAGCATTTT.

This sequence joins TRBV19 and TRBJ1-1; D is possibly TRBD1 (5 bases). This CDR3 contains 15 residues. Germline CDR1 LNHDA, CDR2 SQIVND (reference sequence). V gave up 3 bases and J gave up 5 bases, with 16 bases separating them. The CDR3: CASSIRSGWVTEAFF. The CDR3 DNA sequence: TGTGCCAGTAGTATCCGGTCAGGGTGGGTGACTGAAGCTTTCTTT.

The chain has TRBV14 and TRBJ1-2; D is uncertain. This CDR3 contains 16 residues. The V gene lost 0 bases and the J gene lost 4 bases, with 15 bases spanning the gap. In germline, CDR1 is SGHDN, CDR2 FVKESK. The CDR3 protein is CASSQDRPTVGYGYTF. CDR3 DNA sequence: TGTGCCAGCAGCCAAGATCGGCCAACAGTGGGCTATGGCTACACCTTC.

The chain uses TRBV27 and TRBJ2-1; 7 positions match TRBD1. The V and J ends lost 4 bases and 9 bases, in that order; junction bases with no gene match: 12. Germline-derived CDR1 and CDR2 are MNHEY and SMNVEV (reference sequence). CDR3 length: 15 residues. The CDR3 sequence is CASSSDRARGGEQFF. In DNA, the CDR3 is TGTGCCAGCAGTTCAGACAGGGCCAGAGGGGGTGAGCAGTTCTTC.

The rearrangement links TRBV9 to TRBJ2-5, with 7 bases fitting TRBD1. V dropped 0 bases and J dropped 5; count of bases not matched to a gene: 7. Germline lookup yields CDR1 SGDLS and CDR2 YYNGEE. The CDR3 sequence is 15 residues long. The CDR3 coding sequence is TGTGCCAGCAGCGTAGGACAGGGTCAGCGGGAGACCCAGTACTTC. As protein: CASSVGQGQRETQYF.

This chain uses TRBV28 with TRBJ2-2; 12 bases fit TRBD2. Germline CDR1 is MDHEN and CDR2 is SYDVKM. This CDR3 spans 13 amino acids. V was pared by 11 bases and J by 10 bases, with 8 bases of the junction left unmatched. The CDR3 DNA reads TGTGCCGTCGGACTAGCGGGAACTATGGAGCTGTTTTTT. Its protein is CAVGLAGTMELFF.